Following are 7 T cell receptor beta chains from one sample sequenced in a study of a mutant IDH1 vaccine in newly diagnosed glioma. The time point: week 23, last vaccination. Each vaccine dose was 300 ug of mutant IDH1 20-mer peptide, with topical imiquimod. Sequencing was performed with immunoSEQ multiplex PCR; in TCRdb, only in-frame clones are kept and a portion is missing. The repertoire holds tens of thousands of clones, with around 85% as singletons. Antigens for these TCRs are unknown. Sequences were derived from PBMCs, sampled from a glioma patient whose treatment included an IDH1 peptide vaccine. These TCRs come from a woman aged 45 to 65 with glioma.

The chain employs TRBV6-4 and TRBJ2-2, with 7 bases lining up with TRBD2. The germline V gene encodes CDR1 MRHNA and CDR2 SNTAGT. V trimming: 7 bases; J trimming: 1 base; junction bases outside the gene matches: 6. CDR3 length: 15 residues. The CDR3 bases are TGTGCCAGCACCCCCCGCGGGGGGAACACCGGGGAGCTGTTTTTT. Translated, it gives CASTPRGGNTGELFF.

This clone was counted a single time. Lacking the conserved final phenylalanine or tryptophan, this CDR3 likely reflects a read error. The chain employs TRBV5-6 and TRBJ2-3, with D hard to call. With 0 bases removed from V and 4 bases from J, the gap between germline ends came to 12 bases. The CDR3 contains 15 residues. Per germline, CDR1 SGHDT and CDR2 YYEEEE. CDR3 loop: CASSLGGLRADTQYL. The CDR3 coding sequence is TGTGCCAGCAGCTTGGGTGGCCTACGAGCAGATACGCAGTATCTT.

This rearrangement joins TRBV5-6 to TRBJ2-7, with TRBD1 matching over 10 bases. The germline gives CDR1 SGHDT, CDR2 YYEEEE. Trimming took 5 bases from V and 1 from J; bases not matched to a gene: 6. The CDR3 is 15 amino acids. CDR3 sequence: CASSRRDRGSYEQYF. CDR3 bases: TGTGCCAGCAGTCGCCGGGACAGGGGATCCTACGAGCAGTACTTC.

The rearrangement links TRBV9 to TRBJ2-1; 9 bases agree with TRBD2. Germline loops: CDR1 SGDLS, CDR2 YYNGEE. The CDR3 totals 16 residues. The V and J ends lost 6 bases and 2 bases, in that order; junction bases with no gene match: 9. The chain's CDR3 is CASTRRPSGTYNEQFF. The CDR3 nucleotides are TGTGCCAGCACCAGGCGGCCTAGCGGGACCTACAATGAGCAGTTCTTC.

V is TRBV28 and J is TRBJ2-7; D might be TRBD2 (6 bases). Trimming pared 7 bases from V and 1 base from J, leaving 17 bases between. This CDR3 comprises 15 residues. Germline V gives CDR1 MDHEN, CDR2 SYDVKM. The CDR3 sequence is CASTDGGPGSYEQYF. The CDR3 bases are TGTGCCAGCACCGACGGGGGACCCGGATCCTACGAGCAGTACTTC.

This chain connects TRBV27 to TRBJ2-7, with TRBD2 matching 9 bases. In germline, CDR1 is MNHEY, CDR2 SMNVEV (reference sequence). The CDR3 consists of 16 residues. Unmatched junction bases numbered 15, after V lost 5 bases and J lost 7 bases. In DNA, the CDR3 is TGTGCCAGCAGTCCCCTCGGTAGCGGGGGACCGGGGGAGCAGTACTTC. It codes for CASSPLGSGGPGEQYF.

The chain combines TRBV5-1 with TRBJ1-4, with D possibly being TRBD1 (5 bases). V was shortened by 0 bases and J by 1 base, with 13 bases between the two germline ends. CDR3 length equals 17 residues. Germline assignment: CDR1 SGHRS and CDR2 YFSETQ. CDR3 region: CASSLAFPQGTNEKLFF. DNA for the CDR3: TGCGCCAGCAGCTTGGCTTTCCCGCAGGGAACTAATGAAAAACTGTTTTTT.